Listed here are 9 T cell receptor beta chains from one sample, sequenced in a study of radiotherapy plus CTLA-4 blockade in lung cancer. The repertoire was sequenced with immunoSEQ multiplex PCR; TCRdb's copy has only in-frame clones and lacks some. Here the sample spans 81,000 or so clones, about 80% being singletons. Source: peripheral blood, taken from a patient treated with radiotherapy plus ipilimumab. Every receptor here comes from a human donor with non-small cell lung cancer that progressed on radiotherapy plus ipilimumab.

This clone was seen a single time. This chain connects TRBV25-1 to TRBJ2-2, with unresolved D. V lost 5 bases to trimming and J lost 6 bases, with 4 bases between them. CDR3 length: 11 amino acids. Per the germline V gene, CDR1 is MGHDK and CDR2 is SYGVNS. The CDR3 region has the DNA TGTGCCAGCAGTTCGCCCGGGGAGCTGTTTTTT. Protein product: CASSSPGELFF. Full variable domain (outside the CDR3, taken from reference TRBV25-1 and TRBJ2-2): EADIYQTPRYLVIGTGKKITLECSQTMGHDKMYWYQQDPGMELHLIHYSYGVNSTEKGDLSSESTVSRIRTEHFPLTLESARPSHTSQYLCASSSPGELFFGEGSRLTVL.

This clone came up once. The chain links TRBV5-1 to TRBJ2-1; 10 bases are shared with TRBD2. The germline V gene encodes CDR1 SGHRS and CDR2 YFSETQ. This CDR3 has 15 residues. The V and J ends lost 1 base and 10 bases, in that order; junction bases with no gene match: 8. Here the CDR3 reads CASSLFLAGEEEQFF. DNA of the CDR3: TGCGCCAGCAGCTTGTTCCTAGCGGGGGAAGAGGAGCAGTTCTTC.

This rearrangement joins TRBV6-6 to TRBJ2-3, with TRBD1 identical over 10 bases. V lost 6 bases and J lost 6; bases outside the gene matches: 9. The germline gives CDR1 MNHNY, CDR2 SVGAGI (reference sequence). CDR3 length: 15 amino acids. This CDR3 reads CASSPRQGAMDTQYF. The DNA for the CDR3 is TGTGCCAGCAGCCCCAGACAGGGGGCCATGGATACGCAGTATTTT.

The chain couples TRBV6-1 to TRBJ2-7; D is perhaps TRBD1 (6 bases). V lost 4 bases and J lost 2, with 27 bases in between. From germline, CDR1 is MNHNS and CDR2 SASEGT. The CDR3 spans 19 residues. The CDR3: CASSGGLPKRGQYPYEQYF. CDR3 DNA: TGTGCCAGCAGTGGAGGCCTCCCGAAGCGAGGACAGTATCCCTACGAGCAGTACTTC.

Concerning this clone: At one end the junction does not follow the germline gene, possibly because of a read error. This chain links TRBV7-7 with TRBJ2-7, with 10 bases aligning to TRBD2. The CDR3 spans 18 residues. Germline CDR1 reads SSHAT; CDR2 reads FNYEAQ (reference sequence). CDR3 region: CASSFHKREGPSSYEQYF. For the CDR3, the DNA is TGTGCTAGCAGCTTTCACAAGCGGGAGGGCCCTTCTTCATACGAGCAGTACTTC.

V usage is TRBV6-1 and J usage is TRBJ2-7; TRBD1 aligns across 8 bases. CDR1 and CDR2 (germline): MNHNS, SASEGT. V lost 0 bases, J lost 4 bases, and 14 bases stayed unmatched. The CDR3 totals 18 residues. CDR3 DNA: TGTGCCAGCAGTGAAGCGTCGCTATGGACAGGGAATTCTTACGAGCAGTACTTC. Its protein is CASSEASLWTGNSYEQYF.

This clone has only a few counts. The chain uses TRBV7-9 and TRBJ2-2, with D maybe TRBD1 (6 bases). Germline loops: CDR1 SEHNR, CDR2 FQNEAQ (reference sequence). V lost 7 bases and J lost 4, with 13 bases in between. The CDR3 has 14 residues. CDR3 sequence reads: CASMWGPSTGELFF. The CDR3 region has the DNA TGTGCCAGCATGTGGGGGCCCTCCACCGGGGAGCTGTTTTTT.

The chain has TRBV6-6 and TRBJ1-5; 7 bases map to TRBD1. The V gene's germline CDR1 is MNHNY and CDR2 SVGAGI (reference sequence). The junction had 7 bases not matched to a gene; V was cut back by 7 bases and J by 4 bases. The CDR3 contains 14 residues. CDR3 DNA sequence: TGTGCCAGCATTGATCGGGACAGAAATCAGCCCCAGCATTTT. It codes for CASIDRDRNQPQHF.

V and J are TRBV7-3 and TRBJ1-6; possibly TRBD1 for D (5 bases). CDR3 length: 15 amino acids. Germline CDR1 reads SGHTA; CDR2 reads FQGTGA. V was clipped by 5 bases and J by 4 bases, with 12 bases between them. CDR3 residues: CASSPRWGYNSPLHF. CDR3 bases: TGTGCCAGCAGCCCCCGATGGGGGTATAATTCACCCCTCCACTTT.